Listed below are T cell receptor beta chains from one sample, sequenced in a study of patients and donors after allogeneic stem cell transplantation. Each CDR3 protein gets one entry after TCRdb re-called the RT-PCR reads with MiXCR. The data show hundreds of thousands of distinct CDR3 sequences, with around 40% seen just once and 11% held by the top ten. The sample comprised blood, either unsorted or a sorted T cell fraction (not recorded which). These receptors were collected from a human donor who was either an allogeneic HSCT recipient or a stem cell or donor lymphocyte infusion donor (not recorded which). It is not recorded whose cells these are; they may come from a transplant donor. Each CDR3 is given with its conserved first and last residue. Fields, in order: clone size, J gene, V gene, D gene, CDR3 DNA, CDR3 protein. D genes are given only for firm matches. A clone size is listed for some rows: how often the clone was seen (once, few, many), or a class if it is expanded.

size: NA; J: TRBJ1-5; V: TRBV12-3/TRBV12-4; D: NA; DNA: TGTGCCAGCAGTTTAGCGCACGGGAATCAGCCCCAGCATTTT; CDR3: CASSLAHGNQPQHF
size: few; J: TRBJ2-3; V: TRBV29-1; D: NA; DNA: TGCAGCGTTGAGGGCCGGGTTGCCACAGATACGCAGTATTTT; CDR3: CSVEGRVATDTQYF
size: few; J: TRBJ2-1; V: TRBV7-6; D: NA; DNA: TGTGCCAGCAGCTTCGGTCAGGGACTCTACAATGAGCAGTTCTTC; CDR3: CASSFGQGLYNEQFF
size: many; J: TRBJ1-1; V: TRBV20-1; D: NA; DNA: TGCAGTGCTTGGAGGAACACTGAAGCTTTCTTT; CDR3: CSAWRNTEAFF
size: few; J: TRBJ1-1; V: TRBV16; D: NA; DNA: TGTGCCAGCAACCACAAACAGGAGGACACTGAAGCTTTCTTT; CDR3: CASNHKQEDTEAFF
size: NA; J: TRBJ1-4; V: TRBV5-5; D: NA; DNA: TGTGCCAGCAGCTTGGGCCTGCTCGCAACTAATGAAAAACTGTTTTTT; CDR3: CASSLGLLATNEKLFF
size: few; J: TRBJ1-2; V: TRBV7-2; D: NA; DNA: TGTGCCAGCAGCTTCACAGCCGTCAACTATGGCTACACCTTC; CDR3: CASSFTAVNYGYTF
size: NA; J: TRBJ1-5; V: TRBV20-1; D: NA; DNA: TGCAGTGCTAGCGCTATGGGGGGTATAGATCAGCCCCAGCATTTT; CDR3: CSASAMGGIDQPQHF
size: once; J: TRBJ2-1; V: TRBV7-3; D: NA; DNA: TGTGCCAGCAGCTTAAATTCACGGGTCCTCACAGGCTCCTACAATGAGCAGTTCTTC; CDR3: CASSLNSRVLTGSYNEQFF
size: few; J: TRBJ2-2; V: TRBV7-2; D: NA; DNA: TGTGCCAGCAGCTTAGAGGGCCAGTCCTTGAACACCGGGGAGCTGTTTTTT; CDR3: CASSLEGQSLNTGELFF
size: few; J: TRBJ1-4; V: TRBV7-2; D: NA; DNA: TGTGCCAGCACCCAATCGGGGCTTTCTAATGAAAAACTGTTTTTT; CDR3: CASTQSGLSNEKLFF
size: NA; J: TRBJ1-5; V: TRBV7-9; D: NA; DNA: TGTGCCAGCAGCTTAGCGTCGTCGCGGCCCCAGCATTTT; CDR3: CASSLASSRPQHF
size: NA; J: TRBJ1-2; V: TRBV7-3; D: NA; DNA: TGTGCCAGCAGCCCCGGCCGGGACTATGGCTACACCTTC; CDR3: CASSPGRDYGYTF